Described below is a single T cell receptor (beta chain) sequence and its context. Its ends do not fully match the called genes, so a read error is possible. CDR1 MNHEY and CDR2 SVGEGT come from the germline V gene. The CDR3 contains 13 residues. Investigators amplified TCR beta CDR3 regions from RNA transcripts. HTBI-primed RT-PCR formed the first round, and a multiplex PCR formed the second. MiXCR was run by TCRdb on the multiplex PCR reads, yielding one entry per CDR3 protein. The table has 350,000 or so distinct CDR3 sequences, roughly a sixth seen once; the top ten hold approximately 13%. The sample comes from a study of Graves' ophthalmopathy and Graves' hyperthyroidism.

This receptor was identified in an adult man with Graves' ophthalmopathy. Sequenced material: peripheral blood. The chain has TRBV6-2 or TRBV6-3 and TRBJ2-7, with a possible D match to TRBD1 (6 bases). CDR3 protein: CASRRDNRDEQCF. CDR3 sequence (DNA): TGTGCCAGCCGCAGAGATAACAGGGACGAGCAGTGCTTC.